One TCR beta chain is described in this entry. Its antigen is unknown. This record comes from a study of regulatory T cells in long-lasting Graves disease. Findings and caveats of the study: Persistent Graves' patients possessed reduced TCR diversity relative to recently diagnosed ones. Whereas 900 to 1,000 public clonotypes were shared by new patients, persistent patients shared more, at approximately 2,700.

This CDR3 is built from 15 residues. The J segment lost 4 bases and the V segment lost 5 bases, leaving 6 bases of the junction unmatched. Germline V gene sequence: CDR1 LNHDA, CDR2 SQIVND (reference sequence). TCR beta libraries were built with iRepertoire HTBI primers and Arm-PCR of CDR3 regions. TCRdb used MiXCR to reprocess the multiplex PCR reads, holding one entry per CDR3 protein. The sample has 600,000 to 850,000 distinct CDR3 sequences, around 30% seen once. Time point noted: persistent/refractory GD, antithyroid drugs over 5 years with positive TRAb. PBMC-extracted RNA yielded the TCR library.

V and J are TRBV19 and TRBJ2-2; 8 bases agree with TRBD2. Sample: peripheral blood mononuclear cells (PBMCs), taken when the disease was refractory, from a patient treated with antithyroid drugs. This TCR was sampled from a female donor with Graves disease. CDR3 protein: CASSWLAGPTGELFF. As DNA, the CDR3 is TGTGCCAGTAGTTGGCTAGCGGGCCCCACCGGGGAGCTGTTTTTT.